This T cell receptor beta chain is from a study of control samples from healthy donors and cancer patients. The CDR3 length is 15 residues. Per germline, CDR1 SGDLS and CDR2 YYNGEE. With regard to this clone: A read error may be the cause here, since a much bigger clone is one base away. Other DNA sequences from this sample encode an identical CDR3 as well.

Repertoires were generated with immunoSEQ multiplex PCR, while TCRdb's copy carries only in-frame clones and drops some. The sample includes about 98,000 clones, about 79% of them seen just once. The J gene is TRBJ2-7, the V gene TRBV9; a weak D match, TRBD2 (6 bases). The sample comprised blood. The receptor was isolated from a woman in her thirties in good health. This chain's CDR3 is CASSVGGDSNYEQYF. In DNA form, the CDR3 reads TGTGCCAGCAGCGTAGGGGGGGACTCGAACTACGAACAGTACTTC.